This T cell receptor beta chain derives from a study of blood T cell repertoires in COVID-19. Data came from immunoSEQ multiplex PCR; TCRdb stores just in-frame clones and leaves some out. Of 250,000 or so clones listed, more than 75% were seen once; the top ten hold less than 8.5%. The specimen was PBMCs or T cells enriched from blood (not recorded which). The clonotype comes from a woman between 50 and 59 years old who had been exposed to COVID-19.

The CDR3 DNA is TGCGCCAGCAGTCACGACAAGAGCTATGGCTACACCTTC. Protein: CASSHDKSYGYTF. The rearrangement uses TRBV5-1 and TRBJ1-2; D gene unclear. Germline V gives CDR1 SGHRS, CDR2 YFSETQ. V lost 5 bases and J lost 4, with 12 bases in between. There are 13 residues in the CDR3.